This TCR beta chain was retrieved from a study of read filtering for tumor transcriptome and immune sequencing. This clonotype was seen repeatedly, ten times or more. Its antigen remains unknown. Molecular barcoded adaptors covering alpha/delta and beta/gamma chains were used on 400 ng RNA. A single record per CDR3 protein comes from TCRdb applying MiXCR to the reads. Of approximately 58,000 distinct CDR3 sequences listed, roughly 20% are singletons. V gave up 0 bases and J gave up 4 bases, with 10 bases separating them. CDR1 SGHRS and CDR2 YFSETQ come from the germline V gene. The CDR3 consists of 14 residues. Study-level results: Correlation between methods rose after single-read clonotypes were removed.

The V call is TRBV5-1, the J call TRBJ2-5, with D possibly matching TRBD1 (5 bases). This TCR came from a donor at least 40 years old with multiple myeloma. Material: a population of CD138-negative cells sorted from bone marrow. CDR3 in amino acids: CASSLEGWGETQYF. CDR3 in DNA: TGCGCCAGCAGCTTGGAGGGGTGGGGAGAGACCCAGTACTTC.